The TCR beta chain under discussion was sequenced for a study of T cells in Graves' hyperthyroidism and ophthalmopathy. Using RNA transcripts as the source, TCR beta CDR3 regions were amplified. TCR CDR3 underwent first-round RT-PCR with the HTBI primer set. TCRdb redid the calling of the multiplex PCR reads with MiXCR, one entry per CDR3 protein. The sample lists approximately 610,000 distinct CDR3 sequences, under 15% occurring once. Germline values: CDR1 MNHEY, CDR2 SVGAGI. The CDR3 contains 14 residues. With 2 bases removed from V and 3 bases from J, the gap between germline ends came to 8 bases. Study results and limitations: Most thyroid clonotypes that were expanded above 0.001 also turned up in blood.

Fresh peripheral blood, roughly 10 ml, was the source of the PBMCs. This clonotype was recorded at least ten times. What it binds is unknown. The chain has TRBV6-5 and TRBJ1-5; D gene unclear. The origin of this receptor is a woman in her thirties or forties with Graves' ophthalmopathy. The sequenced sample consisted of blood. The chain's CDR3 is CASSYKGANQPQHF. The CDR3 DNA reads as TGTGCCAGCAGTTACAAGGGAGCCAATCAGCCCCAGCATTTT.